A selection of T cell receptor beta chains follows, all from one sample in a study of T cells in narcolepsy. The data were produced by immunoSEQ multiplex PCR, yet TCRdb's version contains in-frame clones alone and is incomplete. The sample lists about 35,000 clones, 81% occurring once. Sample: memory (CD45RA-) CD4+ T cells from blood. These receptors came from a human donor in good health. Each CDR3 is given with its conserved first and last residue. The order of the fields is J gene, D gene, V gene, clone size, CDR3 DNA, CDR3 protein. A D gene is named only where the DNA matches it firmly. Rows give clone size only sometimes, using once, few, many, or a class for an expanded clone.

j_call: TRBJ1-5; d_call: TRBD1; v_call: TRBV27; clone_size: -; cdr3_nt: TGTGCCAGCAGTCGTATGACCGGGACAGGGTTGTTTAACAATCAGCCCCAGCATTTT; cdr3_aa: CASSRMTGTGLFNNQPQHF
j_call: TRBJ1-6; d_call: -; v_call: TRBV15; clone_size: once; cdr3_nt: TGTGCCACCAGCAGAGATCAGGGGACGAAATGGTTT; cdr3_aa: CATSRDQGTKWF
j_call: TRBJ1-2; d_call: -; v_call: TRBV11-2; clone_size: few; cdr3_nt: TGTGCCAGCAGCCCGACCGGGGCGATTGGCTACACCTTC; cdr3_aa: CASSPTGAIGYTF
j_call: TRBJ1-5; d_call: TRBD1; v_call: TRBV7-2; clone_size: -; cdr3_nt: TGTGCCAGCAGCCCCGGACAGGGCAATCAGCCCCAGCATTTT; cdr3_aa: CASSPGQGNQPQHF
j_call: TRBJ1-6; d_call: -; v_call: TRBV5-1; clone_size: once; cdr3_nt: TGCGCCAGCAGCTTGAACCGGGATAATTCACCCCTCCACTTT; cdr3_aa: CASSLNRDNSPLHF
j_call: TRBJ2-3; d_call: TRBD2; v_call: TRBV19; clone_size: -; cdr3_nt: TGTGCCAGTAGTATGACTAGCGGGACAGATACGCAGTATTTT; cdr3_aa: CASSMTSGTDTQYF
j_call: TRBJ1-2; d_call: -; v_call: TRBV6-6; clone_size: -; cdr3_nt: TGTGCCAGCAGCCCCGGGGAGGGCTACAACTATGGCTACACCTTC; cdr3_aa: CASSPGEGYNYGYTF
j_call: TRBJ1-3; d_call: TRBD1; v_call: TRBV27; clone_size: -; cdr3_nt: TGTGCCAGCAGATCAATGACAGGGCGACTGGGAGGAAACACCATATATTTT; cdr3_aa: CASRSMTGRLGGNTIYF
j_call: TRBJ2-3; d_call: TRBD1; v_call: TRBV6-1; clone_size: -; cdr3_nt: TGTGCCAGCAGTGAAGGCAGGGGGCGAACAGATACGCAGTATTTT; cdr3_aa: CASSEGRGRTDTQYF
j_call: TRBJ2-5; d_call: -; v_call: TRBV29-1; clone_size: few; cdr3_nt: TGCAGCGTTGAAGGGGTGGCAGAGACCCAGTACTTC; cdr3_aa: CSVEGVAETQYF
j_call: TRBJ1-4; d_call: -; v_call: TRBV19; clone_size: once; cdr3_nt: TGTGCCAGTAGTTACGAGGCTGAAAAACTGTTTTTT; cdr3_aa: CASSYEAEKLFF
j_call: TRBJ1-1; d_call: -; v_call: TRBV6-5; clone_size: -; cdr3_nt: TGTGCCAGCACCAAAACCCAGGGCACTGAAGCTTTCTTT; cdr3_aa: CASTKTQGTEAFF
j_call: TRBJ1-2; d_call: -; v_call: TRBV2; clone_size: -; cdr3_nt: TGTGCCAGCAGGGGGAATGCTAACTATGGCTACACCTTC; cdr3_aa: CASRGNANYGYTF
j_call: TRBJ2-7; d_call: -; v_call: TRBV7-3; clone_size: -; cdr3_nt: TGTGCCAGCAGCTTAAAAGGGGGGGACGAGCAGTACTTC; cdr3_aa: CASSLKGGDEQYF
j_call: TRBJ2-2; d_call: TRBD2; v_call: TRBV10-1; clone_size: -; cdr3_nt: TGCGCCAGCAGTGAAATAGCGGGAGGCACCGGGGAGCTGTTTTTT; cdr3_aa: CASSEIAGGTGELFF
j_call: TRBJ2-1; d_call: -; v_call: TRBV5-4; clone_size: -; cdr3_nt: TGTGCCAGCATGCCAAACTGGCCCAAAGTCGATGAGCAGTTCTTC; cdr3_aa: CASMPNWPKVDEQFF
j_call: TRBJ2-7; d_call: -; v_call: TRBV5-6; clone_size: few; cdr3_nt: TGTGCCAGCAGCTTAGGCAGCTCCTCCTACGAGCAGTACTTC; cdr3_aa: CASSLGSSSYEQYF
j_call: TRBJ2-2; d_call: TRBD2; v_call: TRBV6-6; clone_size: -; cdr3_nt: TGTGCCAGCAGGAAAAAGACTAGCGGGGGGGAGGGGGAGCTGTTTTTT; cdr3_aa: CASRKKTSGGEGELFF
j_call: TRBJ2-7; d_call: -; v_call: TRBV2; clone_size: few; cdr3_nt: TGTGCCAGCAGTGGGGTTTTTTCCTACGAGCAGTACTTC; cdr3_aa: CASSGVFSYEQYF
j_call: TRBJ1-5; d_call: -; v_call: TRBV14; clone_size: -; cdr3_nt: TGTGCCAGCAGCCTCCGTGGGCCCCAGCATTTT; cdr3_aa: CASSLRGPQHF
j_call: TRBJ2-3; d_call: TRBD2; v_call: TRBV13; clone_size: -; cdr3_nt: TGTGCCAGCAGCTTAGCGGGACTAACAGATACGCAGTATTTT; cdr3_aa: CASSLAGLTDTQYF
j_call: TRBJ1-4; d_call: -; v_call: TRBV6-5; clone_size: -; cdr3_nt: TGTGCCAGCAGCACAGGGTTTAGGACTAATGAAAAACTGTTTTTT; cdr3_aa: CASSTGFRTNEKLFF
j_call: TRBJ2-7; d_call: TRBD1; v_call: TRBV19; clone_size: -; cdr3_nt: TGTGCCAGTAGTCGACGACAGGGGCAAGCCGGCGAGCAGTACTTC; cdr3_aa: CASSRRQGQAGEQYF
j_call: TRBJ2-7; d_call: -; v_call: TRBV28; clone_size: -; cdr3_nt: TGTGCCAGCAGTTCCCCAGGGAGAGGAGACGAGCAGTACTTC; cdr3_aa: CASSSPGRGDEQYF
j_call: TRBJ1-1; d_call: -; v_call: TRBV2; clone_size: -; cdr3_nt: TGTGCCAGCAGTGAATTTGAAGCTTTCTTT; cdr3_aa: CASSEFEAFF
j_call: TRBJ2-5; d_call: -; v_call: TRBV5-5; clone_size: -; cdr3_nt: TGTGCCAGCAGCTTGGTTCCGCCCCAAGAGACCCAGTACTTC; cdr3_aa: CASSLVPPQETQYF
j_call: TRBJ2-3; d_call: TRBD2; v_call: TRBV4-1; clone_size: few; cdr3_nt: TGCGCCAGCAGCCAAGATCGAGAGACTAGCGCATCAGATACGCAGTATTTT; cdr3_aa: CASSQDRETSASDTQYF
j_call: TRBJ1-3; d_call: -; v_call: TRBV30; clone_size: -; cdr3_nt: TGTGCCTGGAGTAGGGGGACACCCGCCGGGAACACCATATATTTT; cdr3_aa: CAWSRGTPAGNTIYF
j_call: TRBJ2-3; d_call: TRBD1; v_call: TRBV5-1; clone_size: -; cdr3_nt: TGCGCCAGCAGCTTCTATGGGACAGACACAGATACGCAGTATTTT; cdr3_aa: CASSFYGTDTDTQYF
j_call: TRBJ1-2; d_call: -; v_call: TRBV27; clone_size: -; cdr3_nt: TGTGCCAGCAGTTTACGCAAAAAGTCACTGAACTATGGCTACACCTTC; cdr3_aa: CASSLRKKSLNYGYTF
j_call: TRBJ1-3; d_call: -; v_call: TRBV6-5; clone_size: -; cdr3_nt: TGTGCCAGCAGTTACTCCAACGTACCCGGAAACACCATATATTTT; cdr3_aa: CASSYSNVPGNTIYF
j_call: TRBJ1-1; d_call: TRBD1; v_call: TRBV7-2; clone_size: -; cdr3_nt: TGTGCCAGCAGCTCCGGGACAGGGGGAGGCACTGAAGCTTTCTTT; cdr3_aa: CASSSGTGGGTEAFF
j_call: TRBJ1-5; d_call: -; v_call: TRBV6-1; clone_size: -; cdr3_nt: TGTGCCAGCAGGTATCAAGGGTCCCATCAGCCCCAGCATTTT; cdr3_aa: CASRYQGSHQPQHF
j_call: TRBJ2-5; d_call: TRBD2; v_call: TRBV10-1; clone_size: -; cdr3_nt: TGCGCCAGCAGTGAGTCCCAAGCGGGGGAAGAGACCCAGTACTTC; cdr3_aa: CASSESQAGEETQYF
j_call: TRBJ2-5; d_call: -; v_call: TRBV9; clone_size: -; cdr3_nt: TGTGCCAGCAGCGGCCTCGGGGTTGTTGAGACCCAGTACTTC; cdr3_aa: CASSGLGVVETQYF
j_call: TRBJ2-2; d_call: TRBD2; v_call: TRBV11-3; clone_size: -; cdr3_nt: TGTGCCAGCAGCCCCAGTAGCGGGAGGCCCACCGGGGAGCTGTTTTTT; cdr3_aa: CASSPSSGRPTGELFF
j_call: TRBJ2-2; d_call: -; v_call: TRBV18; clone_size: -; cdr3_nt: TGTGCCAGCTCACCACCGGGAAGAACAGGGCACCACCGGGAGCTGTTTTTT; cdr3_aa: CASSPPGRTGHHRELFF
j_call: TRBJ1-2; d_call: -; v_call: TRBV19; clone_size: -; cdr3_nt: TGTGCCAGTAGTATAGATCCGACGGGCGACTATGGCTACACCTTC; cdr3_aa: CASSIDPTGDYGYTF
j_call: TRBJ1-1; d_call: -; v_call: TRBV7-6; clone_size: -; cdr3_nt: TGTGCCAGCAGCTTACCCCGCGGGAACACTGAAGCTTTCTTT; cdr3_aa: CASSLPRGNTEAFF
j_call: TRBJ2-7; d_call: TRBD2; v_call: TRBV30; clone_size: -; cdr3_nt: TGTGCCTGGAGTGTGGGACAAACACGGACTAGCGGGAGAATCAACGAGCAGTACTTC; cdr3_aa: CAWSVGQTRTSGRINEQYF
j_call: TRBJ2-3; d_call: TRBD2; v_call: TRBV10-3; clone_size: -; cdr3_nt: TGTGCCATCAGTCCTAGATCTAGCGGGAGCGCAGATACGCAGTATTTT; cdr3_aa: CAISPRSSGSADTQYF
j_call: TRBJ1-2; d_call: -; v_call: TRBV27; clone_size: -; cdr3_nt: TGTGCCAGCAGAGCACAGGGATACTATGGCTACACCTTC; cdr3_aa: CASRAQGYYGYTF
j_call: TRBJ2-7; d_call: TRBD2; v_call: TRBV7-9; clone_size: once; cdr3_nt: TGTGCCAGCAGCTTAGGGGAGGGCGGGAGGTACGGCCACGAGCAGCACTTC; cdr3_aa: CASSLGEGGRYGHEQHF
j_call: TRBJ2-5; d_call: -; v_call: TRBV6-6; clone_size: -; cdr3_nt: TGTGCCAGCGTGCAGGCGGCTCAAGAGACCCAGTACTTC; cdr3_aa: CASVQAAQETQYF
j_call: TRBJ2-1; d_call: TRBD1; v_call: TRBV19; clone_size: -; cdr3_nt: TGTGCCAGTAGTATTTGGACAGGTTCGTCCTACAATGAGCAGTTCTTC; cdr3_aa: CASSIWTGSSYNEQFF
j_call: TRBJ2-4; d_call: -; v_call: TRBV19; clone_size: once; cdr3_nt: TGTGCCAGTAGTATGGGGGGAGTAGCCAAAAACATTCAGTACTTC; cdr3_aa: CASSMGGVAKNIQYF
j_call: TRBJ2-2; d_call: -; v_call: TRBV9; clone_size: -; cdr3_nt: TGTGCCAGCAGCGTAGGACAGACGAACACCGGGGAGCTGTTTTTT; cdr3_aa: CASSVGQTNTGELFF
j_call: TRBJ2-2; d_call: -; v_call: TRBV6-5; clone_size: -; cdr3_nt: TGTGCCAGCGGAGCCAGGGGTGAGGACACCGGGGAGCTGTTTTTT; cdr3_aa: CASGARGEDTGELFF
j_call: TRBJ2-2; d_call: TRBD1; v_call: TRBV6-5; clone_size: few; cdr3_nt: TGTGCCAGCAGACCGGGACAGGGTTCCGGGGAGCTGTTTTTT; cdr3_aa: CASRPGQGSGELFF
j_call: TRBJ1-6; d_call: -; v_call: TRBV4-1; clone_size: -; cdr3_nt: TGCGCCAGCAGCCAAGAAGCGGGGGGAAATTCACCCCTCCACTTT; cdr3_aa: CASSQEAGGNSPLHF
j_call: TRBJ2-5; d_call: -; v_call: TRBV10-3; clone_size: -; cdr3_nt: TGTGCCATCAGGCGACCCCTGGAAGAGACCCAGTACTTC; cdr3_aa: CAIRRPLEETQYF
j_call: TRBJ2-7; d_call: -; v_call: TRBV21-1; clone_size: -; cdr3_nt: TGTGCCAGCATCCCCCCCAGGGGGGGGGCGCCCAGCGGGAGGGAGGGCCTTGTCCACGAGCAGTACTTC; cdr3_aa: CASIPPRGGAPSGREGLVHEQYF